This TCR beta chain originates from a study of shared clonotypes between healthy human individuals. Study-wide results and limits: The researchers took only blood, and tissue repertoires probably look different.

On this clone itself: The antigen is unknown.

The repertoire was sequenced with immunoSEQ multiplex PCR; TCRdb's copy has only in-frame clones and lacks some. The profile covers about 470,000 clones, with 75% to 85% appearing a single time and roughly 13% taken by the ten largest. The germline V and J ends were trimmed by 3 bases and 5 bases, with 10 bases remaining between them. Germline CDR1 reads MDHEN; CDR2 reads SYDVKM. CDR3 length: 13 amino acids. Sequencing was performed on PBMCs. This chain connects TRBV28 to TRBJ1-2; D gene unclear. The sequence derives from a woman between 40 and 55 years old in good health. Some clones in this sample may be carry-over from other donors' samples. This CDR3 reads CASSFDKEYGYTF. In nucleotides, the CDR3 is TGTGCCAGCAGTTTCGATAAGGAGTATGGCTACACCTTC.